This passage covers 26 T cell receptor beta chains from one sample sequenced in a study of T-cell memory formation after mild COVID-19. MiXCR, run by TCRdb on the 5' RACE reads, gives a single entry per CDR3 protein. The sample holds fewer than 50,000 distinct CDR3 sequences; 6.6% are singletons and the top ten take about 0.8%. The sequencing input was PBMCs or a T cell subset sorted from them (not recorded which). The origin of the receptors is an adult who had mild COVID-19 (a few samples of this study predate the infection). Cell type and time point are not known.

The sample holds many counts of this clonotype. The J gene is TRBJ1-1, the V gene TRBV20-1; a possible D gene is TRBD1 (6 bases). V gave up 4 bases and J gave up 2 bases, with 20 bases separating them. The CDR3 covers 16 residues. Germline V gene data show CDR1 as DFQATT and CDR2 as SNEGSKA (reference sequence). In DNA form, the CDR3 reads TGCAGTGCTATGACTCAAAGGGGGTCCATCAACACTGAAGCTTTCTTT. Protein: CSAMTQRGSINTEAFF.

This clonotype was recorded many times. The chain employs TRBV15 and TRBJ2-1; TRBD2 agrees at 13 bases. Germline V gene sequence: CDR1 LNHNV, CDR2 YYDKDF (reference sequence). V lost 5 bases, J lost 8 bases, and 6 bases stayed unmatched. This CDR3 contains 15 residues. CDR3 amino acids: CATSHGTSGMDEQFF. CDR3 DNA sequence: TGTGCCACCAGCCACGGGACTAGCGGGATGGATGAGCAGTTCTTC.

The V gene is TRBV14, the J gene TRBJ2-3, with a weak D call TRBD2 (6 bases). The CDR3 extends over 13 amino acids. CDR1 is SGHDN, CDR2 FVKESK, per germline. Trimming took 1 base from V and 8 from J, leaving 10 bases between them. DNA of the CDR3: TGTGCCAGCAGCCAAGCCTCTAGCGTTACGCAGTATTTT. It translates to CASSQASSVTQYF.

This chain links TRBV7-2 with TRBJ1-2, with TRBD1 matching over 7 bases. Germline CDR1 reads SGHTA; CDR2 reads FQGNSA. J gave up 5 bases and V 5 bases, and 8 bases lay outside the gene matches. The CDR3 spans 14 residues. CDR3 sequence reads: CASSPSPGQYGYTF. The DNA for the CDR3 is TGTGCCAGCAGCCCGTCACCGGGACAGTATGGCTACACCTTC.

In its sample, this clonotype was seen a few times. CDR3 coding DNA: TGTGCCAGCAGTGAGGCAGCCAATGAGCAGTTCTTC. This codes for CASSEAANEQFF. V and J are TRBV2 and TRBJ2-1; D unresolved. The CDR3 totals 12 residues. Germline-derived CDR1 and CDR2 are SNHLY and FYNNEI. Trimming removed 3 bases at V and 6 bases at J, with 6 bases between.

The table lists this clonotype with a few counts. The chain uses TRBV3-1 and TRBJ2-7, with 14 bases identical to TRBD2. This CDR3 is 15 amino acids long. J lost 6 bases, V lost 1 base, and 2 bases had no gene match. CDR1 is LGHDT, CDR2 YNNKEL, per germline (reference sequence). CDR3 coding DNA: TGTGCCAGCAGCCAAGGGGGGACTAGCGGGGGCGAGCAGTACTTC. Translated, it gives CASSQGGTSGGEQYF.

This clonotype is labeled as medium-sized. The chain links TRBV27 to TRBJ2-1; the D gene could be TRBD1 or TRBD2 (5 bases each). V was cut by 5 bases and J by 9 bases, with 14 bases left in between. This CDR3 has 13 amino acids. Per germline, CDR1 MNHEY and CDR2 SMNVEV (reference sequence). In DNA form, the CDR3 reads TGTGCCAGCAGTCTCCGGCCTGGGACTGAGCAGTTCTTC. It encodes CASSLRPGTEQFF.

Many counts were recorded for this clonotype. The rearrangement links TRBV7-3 to TRBJ2-5; a weak D match, TRBD2 (6 bases). The germline V gene has CDR1 SGHTA and CDR2 FQGTGA. The CDR3 has 15 residues. The V end was cut by 1 base, the J end by 4 bases, with 13 bases between. The CDR3 DNA reads TGTGCCAGCAGCTTAAAGGGGCGGGACGGAGAGACCCAGTACTTC. This codes for CASSLKGRDGETQYF.

This clonotype has ten or more counts. The V and J genes are TRBV29-1 and TRBJ1-1; D remains ambiguous. Trimming left V 5 bases short and J 5 bases short, with 12 bases between. Germline V gene lookup returns CDR1 SQVTM and CDR2 ANQGSEA. The CDR3 is 12 amino acids. The CDR3 DNA reads TGCAGCGTTATGGAGATGCGGACTGAAGCTTTCTTT. It specifies CSVMEMRTEAFF.

This clonotype has at least ten counts. The rearrangement links TRBV7-9 to TRBJ2-2; 10 bases are shared with TRBD2. Losses at the gene ends were 6 bases for V and 5 bases for J; bases not matched to a gene: 3. In germline, CDR1 is SEHNR, CDR2 FQNEAQ (reference sequence). The CDR3 consists of 14 residues. CDR3 coding DNA: TGTGCCAGCAGACCGACTAGCGGGACCGGGGAGCTGTTTTTT. As protein: CASRPTSGTGELFF.

This clonotype was counted between two and nine times. This rearrangement joins TRBV10-3 to TRBJ1-1; D is uncertain. Germline CDR1 is ENHRY and CDR2 is SYGVKD. The CDR3 length is 14 residues. V shed 4 bases and J shed 5 bases, with 14 bases lying between them. The CDR3 bases are TGTGCCATCAGTGGGTATAGGGAAGGGACTGAAGCTTTCTTT. Its protein product is CAISGYREGTEAFF.

By share of the sample, this clonotype is medium-sized. The chain couples TRBV5-6 to TRBJ2-3; 11 bases are a match to TRBD2. This CDR3 region has 17 residues. The ends lost 4 bases at V and 2 bases at J; junction bases unmatched: 9. The germline CDR1 and CDR2 sequences are SGHDT and YYEEEE. The chain's CDR3 is CASSKGLAVLLTDTQYF. The CDR3, as DNA: TGTGCCAGCAGCAAGGGACTAGCGGTCCTTCTCACAGATACGCAGTATTTT. Combining the CDR3 with reference TRBV5-6 and TRBJ2-3 gives the whole variable domain DAGVTQSPTHLIKTRGQQVTLRCSPKSGHDTVSWYQQALGQGPQFIFQYYEEEERQRGNFPDRFSGHQFPNYSSELNVNALLLGDSALYLCASSKGLAVLLTDTQYFGPGTRLTVL.

The sample holds a few counts of this clonotype. The CDR3 DNA follows: TGTGCCAGCAGCCAAAATCCGGGACTAGCGGGGGCCTCTTCCGAGCAGTACTTC. It yields the protein CASSQNPGLAGASSEQYF. The gene calls are TRBV4-2 and TRBJ2-7, with 14 bases aligning to TRBD2. V shed 2 bases and J 6 bases; nucleotides not matched to a gene: 12. The CDR3 has 18 residues. Germline V gives CDR1 LGHNA, CDR2 YNFKEQ.

This clonotype was seen at least ten times. The rearrangement joins TRBV5-1 to TRBJ2-3; the D gene could be TRBD1 or TRBD2 (7 bases each). CDR3 length equals 15 residues. Per germline, CDR1 SGHRS and CDR2 YFSETQ. With 0 bases removed from V and 4 bases from J, the gap between germline ends came to 12 bases. The CDR3 here is CASSLEAGGADTQYF. Written as DNA, the CDR3 is TGCGCCAGCAGCTTGGAGGCAGGGGGGGCAGATACGCAGTATTTT.

A note on this clonotype: At one end, the junction sequence differs from germline, possibly due to a read error. This chain links TRBV5-8 with TRBJ2-3; no clear D gene. CDR1 and CDR2 from the germline V gene are SGHTS and YDEGEE. The CDR3 is made up of 14 amino acids. CDR3 sequence: CSSSLGKSTDTQYF. The DNA of the CDR3 is TGTTCCAGCAGCTTGGGGAAGAGCACAGATACGCAGTATTTT.

This clonotype is a singleton in its sample. V and J are TRBV10-3 and TRBJ1-5, with no clear D. Trimming shortened V by 4 bases and J by 9 bases, and 19 bases separated the two germline ends. The CDR3 consists of 15 residues. CDR1 and CDR2 from the germline V gene are ENHRY and SYGVKD. In nucleotides, the CDR3 is TGTGCCATCAGTGGAGATGAAGGACGGGCTTGGCCCCAGCATTTT. Protein: CAISGDEGRAWPQHF.

This clonotype was seen repeatedly, ten times or more. The rearrangement uses TRBV9 and TRBJ2-3, with TRBD2 as a possible D gene (6 bases). Germline V gives CDR1 SGDLS, CDR2 YYNGEE. The CDR3 has 15 amino acids. V was clipped by 1 base and J by 3 bases, with 12 bases between them. The CDR3 spells CASSVTRGTTDTQYF. CDR3 nucleotide sequence: TGTGCCAGCAGCGTAACTCGGGGGACTACAGATACGCAGTATTTT. Looking up the rest from reference TRBV9 and TRBJ2-3 gives the full variable domain: DSGVTQTPKHLITATGQRVTLRCSPRSGDLSVYWYQQSLDQGLQFLIQYYNGEERAKGNILERFSAQQFPDLHSELNLSSLELGDSALYFCASSVTRGTTDTQYFGPGTRLTVL.

The sample holds many counts of this clonotype. V is TRBV5-6 and J is TRBJ2-5; 10 bases match TRBD1. Unmatched junction bases numbered 2, after V lost 4 bases and J lost 5 bases. Germline lookup yields CDR1 SGHDT and CDR2 YYEEEE. The CDR3 runs to 13 residues. CDR3 protein: CASSKDRGETQYF. CDR3 in DNA: TGTGCCAGCAGCAAGGACAGGGGGGAGACCCAGTACTTC. Drawing the rest from reference TRBV5-6 and TRBJ2-5, the complete variable domain is DAGVTQSPTHLIKTRGQQVTLRCSPKSGHDTVSWYQQALGQGPQFIFQYYEEEERQRGNFPDRFSGHQFPNYSSELNVNALLLGDSALYLCASSKDRGETQYFGPGTRLLVL.

There are many counts of this clonotype. This chain uses TRBV7-2 with TRBJ1-2; possibly TRBD1 for D (6 bases). V shed 1 base and J shed 4 bases, with 13 bases lying between them. The CDR3 length is 15 residues. Germline assignment: CDR1 SGHTA and CDR2 FQGNSA. The CDR3 region is CASSLVPGEGYGYTF. CDR3 DNA sequence: TGTGCCAGCAGCTTAGTTCCAGGGGAAGGCTATGGCTACACCTTC.

This chain links TRBV7-8 with TRBJ1-4; D uncertain. This CDR3 comprises 17 residues. V lost 5 bases to trimming and J lost 0 bases, with 16 bases between them. The germline V gene has CDR1 SGHVS and CDR2 FQNEAQ. CDR3 bases: TGTGCCAGCAGCCTCGGGCGGAAGGGCGCAACTAATGAAAAACTGTTTTTT. Protein sequence: CASSLGRKGATNEKLFF.

This clonotype occurred a few times. V gene TRBV7-2 combines with J gene TRBJ2-1; 7 nucleotides align to TRBD2. The ends lost 1 base at V and 0 bases at J; junction bases unmatched: 6. The germline gives CDR1 SGHTA, CDR2 FQGNSA. The CDR3 is 17 residues long. This CDR3 reads CASSLGPTSPSYNEQFF. DNA of the CDR3: TGTGCCAGCAGCTTAGGTCCGACTAGCCCCTCCTACAATGAGCAGTTCTTC.

The V gene is TRBV7-9, the J gene TRBJ2-6, with D unclear. The CDR3 sequence is 18 residues long. The germline V gene has CDR1 SEHNR and CDR2 FQNEAQ (reference sequence). Trimming left V 4 bases short and J 0 bases short, with 16 bases between. CDR3: CASSSLGQTSSGANVLTF. DNA for the CDR3: TGTGCCAGCAGCTCGCTAGGGCAAACCTCCTCTGGGGCCAACGTCCTGACTTTC.

The sample holds a few counts of this clonotype. The V gene is TRBV6-5, the J gene TRBJ2-7, with a possible D match to TRBD2 (5 bases). This CDR3 comprises 14 residues. The V gene lost 2 bases and the J gene lost 5 bases, with 13 bases spanning the gap. CDR1 MNHEY and CDR2 SVGAGI come from the germline V gene. CDR3 protein: CASSYRRTLDEQYF. CDR3 in DNA: TGTGCCAGCAGTTACCGACGGACTCTGGACGAGCAGTACTTC.

The chain has TRBV7-2 and TRBJ1-6; the D is unclear. V lost 5 bases, J lost 8 bases, and 22 bases lay in between. CDR3 size: 17 residues. Germline CDR1 and CDR2: SGHTA and FQGNSA. CDR3 nucleotide sequence: TGTGCCAGCAGCCGGCGCGGTAATACCCTAGGGTATTCACCCCTCCACTTT. Its translation: CASSRRGNTLGYSPLHF.

This clonotype was counted many times. CDR3 loop: CATSALDGNTGELFF. The CDR3 nucleotides are TGTGCCACCAGTGCTCTGGACGGAAACACCGGGGAGCTGTTTTTT. The chain has TRBV24-1 and TRBJ2-2; D ambiguous. The CDR3 is 15 residues long. CDR1 is KGHDR, CDR2 SFDVKD, per germline. Trimming took off 5 bases at V and 2 bases at J, with 11 bases between the two ends.

This clonotype was picked up many times. V gene TRBV7-2 combines with J gene TRBJ1-2; no clear D. The CDR3 spans 15 residues. The germline V gene has CDR1 SGHTA and CDR2 FQGNSA. Trimming left V 4 bases short and J 1 base short, with 13 bases between. The CDR3 region is CASSSSKVFNYGYTF. DNA for the CDR3: TGTGCCAGCAGCTCCTCTAAGGTTTTTAACTATGGCTACACCTTC.